The rows below give T cell receptor beta chains drawn from one sample of a study of cytomegalovirus exposure and HLA in healthy donors. Some clones are missing from TCRdb's copy, which holds only in-frame ones; the method was immunoSEQ multiplex PCR. The data show about 150,000 clones, with approximately 84% seen just once and 2.3% held by the top ten. The sequencing input was PBMCs. The receptor set was obtained from a woman under 30 in good health and CMV-seronegative. The CDR3 runs from the conserved cysteine through the conserved F or W. D genes are given only for firm matches. Expanded clones get a size class; other rows say once, few or many, or leave the size out.

clone_size,d_call,v_call,j_call,cdr3_nt,cdr3_aa
.,TRBD1,TRBV4-1,TRBJ2-1,TGCGCCAGCAGCCTATTTGGACAGGGCCTAGGCAATGAGCAGTTCTTC,CASSLFGQGLGNEQFF
.,.,TRBV5-1,TRBJ1-2,TGCGCCAGCAGCCCAACGCCTCCCAGGCTTGGCGCTAACTATGGCTACACCTTC,CASSPTPPRLGANYGYTF
.,.,TRBV19,TRBJ2-3,TGTGCCAGTAGTTTCCTACAGGGTTTGGCGACAGATACGCAGTATTTT,CASSFLQGLATDTQYF
.,TRBD2,TRBV28,TRBJ2-3,TGTGCCAGCAGTTTGTCGGGACTAGCTGGCACAGATACGCAGTATTTT,CASSLSGLAGTDTQYF
.,.,TRBV7-9,TRBJ2-7,TGTTCCAGCACCGGCCAGGGGCTGGACTTC,CSSTGQGLDF
.,TRBD2,TRBV7-2,TRBJ2-1,TGTGCCAGCAGCTTAATCGCCGGGACTACCAACAATGAGCAGTTCTTC,CASSLIAGTTNNEQFF
.,.,TRBV28,TRBJ2-2,TGTGCCAGCAGTTTAATCGCAGGAGGGTCCGGGGAGCTGTTTTTT,CASSLIAGGSGELFF
.,TRBD2,TRBV27,TRBJ2-1,TGTGCCAGCAGTTTTAGCGGGGGGATTTACAATGAGCAGTTCTTC,CASSFSGGIYNEQFF
.,TRBD1,TRBV4-1,TRBJ2-3,TGCGCCAGCAGCCCAGACAGGGGTACAGATACGCAGTATTTT,CASSPDRGTDTQYF
few,TRBD1,TRBV6-1,TRBJ2-5,TGTGCCAGCAGTCATTCCGGGACAGGGGAAGAGACCCAGTACTTC,CASSHSGTGEETQYF
.,TRBD2,TRBV12-5,TRBJ2-5,TGTGCTAGTGGTTCGACTAGCGGGAGGCCCCAGTACTTC,CASGSTSGRPQYF
.,TRBD2,TRBV4-2,TRBJ2-3,TGTGCCAGCAGCCAAGATGGCTGGGGGGGAGTCACAGATACGCAGTATTTT,CASSQDGWGGVTDTQYF
.,.,TRBV11-3,TRBJ2-1,TGTGCCAGCAGCTCTATAGACAGAGCCTACAATGAGCAGTTCTTC,CASSSIDRAYNEQFF
.,.,TRBV5-1,TRBJ2-3,TGCGCCAGCAGCTCCCAGGGGGGTTCAGATACGCAGTATTTT,CASSSQGGSDTQYF
.,TRBD1,TRBV29-1,TRBJ2-1,TGCAGCGTCGTGACACCGGGACAGGGTAAAAATGAGCAGTTCTTC,CSVVTPGQGKNEQFF
.,TRBD1,TRBV5-4,TRBJ2-1,TGTGCCAGCAGCTCCCGGACAGGGGACTACAATGAGCAGTTCTTC,CASSSRTGDYNEQFF
few,TRBD2,TRBV7-4,TRBJ2-7,TGTGCCAGCAGCAATAGCGGGAGGGCCGAAATTCAGGAGCAGTACTTC,CASSNSGRAEIQEQYF
.,.,TRBV6-5,TRBJ1-1,TGTGCCAGCGGTACGGGACTGATGAACACTGAAGCTTTCTTT,CASGTGLMNTEAFF
.,TRBD2,TRBV9,TRBJ2-3,TGTGCCAGCAGCGTCAGGCAAGCGGGGGGCACAGATACGCAGTATTTT,CASSVRQAGGTDTQYF
.,.,TRBV19,TRBJ1-5,TGTGCCAGTAGTAGGGGGCAGGGCCAGGCGGGCAATCAGCCCCAGCATTTT,CASSRGQGQAGNQPQHF
.,.,TRBV28,TRBJ1-5,TGTGCCAGCAGTTTAGCCGGGGATCAGCCCCAGCATTTT,CASSLAGDQPQHF
.,TRBD1,TRBV7-8,TRBJ1-6,TGTGCCAGCAGCCCTCGGACAGGGGCCTATAATTCACCCCTCCACTTT,CASSPRTGAYNSPLHF